This T cell receptor beta chain was recovered during a study of control samples from healthy donors and cancer patients. V was shortened by 3 bases and J by 0 bases, with 13 bases between the two germline ends. The CDR3 runs to 16 residues. CDR1 and CDR2 from the germline V gene are SGDLS and YYNGEE. Profiled with immunoSEQ multiplex PCR; TCRdb holds only in-frame clones, not every one. The sample has some 120,000 clones; about 94% are singletons. Sequenced input: blood. The source is a man aged 25-40 years in good health. The V gene is TRBV9, the J gene TRBJ2-1, with a possible D match to TRBD1 (5 bases). The CDR3 loop is CASSESGLSSYNEQFF. The CDR3, as DNA: TGTGCCAGCAGCGAATCAGGGTTGTCCTCCTACAATGAGCAGTTCTTC.